This paragraph reports one T cell receptor beta chain. What it binds is not known. The sample has other DNA sequences that encode this CDR3 too. The data are from a study of vaccination effects on CD4 cells after COVID-19. Study-wide background: Each participant was given two doses of one vaccine (BNT162b2 or mRNA-1273).

Sequencing was preceded by expansion of antigen-specific CD4+ T cells with viral peptide pools in the ViraFEST assay. Isolation of CD4+ T cells took place after 10 to 11 days of culture. Nucleocapsid antibodies were negative in the vaccine recipients, who had never had SARS-CoV-2 infection. The assay was immunoSEQ multiplex PCR, and TCRdb's table has in-frame clones only and misses some. The sample yields about 73,000 clones, under 85% seen once. V lost 3 bases to trimming and J lost 5 bases; unmatched junction nucleotides: 4. CDR1 and CDR2 (germline): SGHRS, YFSETQ. This CDR3 region has 14 residues. Overall study findings and caveats: Vaccine-induced clones in healthy vaccinees cross-reacted with common cold coronaviruses in only 1 of 255 cases.

The specimen was CD4+ T cells from PBMCs cultured with HCoV-NL63 spike peptides, collected before COVID-19 vaccination. The chain joins TRBV5-1 to TRBJ2-5; 10 nucleotides match TRBD1. The clonotype comes from a human donor who received a COVID-19 vaccine. The CDR3 here is CASSSTGGRETQYF. CDR3 DNA: TGCGCCAGCAGCTCGACAGGGGGCAGGGAGACCCAGTACTTC.